This entry lists 12 T cell receptor beta chains sequenced from one sample in a study of vaccination and CD4 T cells after COVID-19. The Oncomine TCR Beta short-read assay sequenced DNA from cultured CD4+ T cells. TCRdb reprocessed the PCR reads with MiXCR, giving one entry per CDR3 protein. Of 13,000 or so distinct CDR3 sequences listed, about a third are singletons. These receptors' targets are unknown. This sample's treatment: roughly ten-day PBMC culture with coronavirus spike peptide pools or control peptides (ViraFEST assay). The sequencing input was CD4+ T cells from blood, cultured in vitro. The receptors originated from a human donor who had recovered from COVID-19.

The rearrangement joins TRBV30 to TRBJ2-1; no clear D gene. Trimming removed 2 bases at V and 2 bases at J, with 4 bases between. The CDR3 contains 12 residues. Germline V gene sequence: CDR1 GTSNPN, CDR2 SVGIG (reference sequence). CDR3 nucleotide sequence: TGTGCCTGGAGTCGGGCCTACAATGAGCAGTTCTTC. This codes for CAWSRAYNEQFF.

V gene TRBV19 combines with J gene TRBJ2-2; tentatively, D is TRBD1 (8 bases). This CDR3 has 16 amino acids. Trimming removed 9 bases at V and 2 bases at J, with 19 bases between. Per germline, CDR1 LNHDA and CDR2 SQIVND (reference sequence). In DNA, the CDR3 is TGTGCCAGCGACCAGGGGGCGGGAGTAAACACCGGGGAGCTGTTTTTT. Protein product: CASDQGAGVNTGELFF.

V and J are TRBV4-1 and TRBJ1-5; weak D call: TRBD1 (6 bases). Per germline, CDR1 MGHRA and CDR2 YSYEKL. V was pared by 4 bases and J by 1 base, with 11 bases between. This CDR3 is built from 15 residues. As DNA, the CDR3 is TGCGCCAGCAGCCCTTCGACAGGAAGCAATCAGCCCCAGCATTTT. Its protein product is CASSPSTGSNQPQHF.

Only a few counts were recorded for this clonotype. The V and J genes are TRBV5-1 and TRBJ2-5; 14 nucleotides align to TRBD2. Germline V gene lookup returns CDR1 SGHRS and CDR2 YFSETQ. CDR3 length: 21 amino acids. After removal of 2 bases from V and 2 bases from J, the junction contained 17 bases not matched to a gene. CDR3 sequence: CASSFAPGLAGVRGLQETQYF. The DNA for the CDR3 is TGCGCCAGCAGCTTTGCCCCGGGACTAGCGGGAGTACGTGGGCTGCAAGAGACCCAGTACTTC. Together with reference TRBV5-1 and TRBJ2-5, the CDR3 gives the full variable domain: KAGVTQTPRYLIKTRGQQVTLSCSPISGHRSVSWYQQTPGQGLQFLFEYFSETQRNKGNFPGRFSGRQFSNSRSEMNVSTLELGDSALYLCASSFAPGLAGVRGLQETQYFGPGTRLLVL.

The rearrangement joins TRBV2 to TRBJ2-7; D unclear. V lost 4 bases, J lost 4 bases, and 14 bases lay in between. This CDR3 is built from 14 residues. Germline CDR1 and CDR2: SNHLY and FYNNEI. As DNA, the CDR3 is TGTGCCAGCAGTGGGGGTTTACTGGATTACGAGCAGTACTTC. Protein product: CASSGGLLDYEQYF.

The chain combines TRBV11-2 with TRBJ2-6; either TRBD1 or TRBD2 may supply D (5 bases each). V was cut by 8 bases and J by 8 bases, with 19 bases left in between. Per the germline V gene, CDR1 is SGHAT and CDR2 is FQNNGV. The CDR3 sequence is 15 residues long. CDR3 DNA: TGTGCCAGCGCCACGGGGCCGAAGGGTACCAACGTCCTGACTTTC. Translation: CASATGPKGTNVLTF.

This clonotype was detected a few times. The V gene is TRBV11-2, the J gene TRBJ2-4; D is ambiguous. This CDR3 contains 13 residues. CDR1 SGHAT and CDR2 FQNNGV come from the germline V gene. The V and J ends lost 6 bases and 0 bases respectively, with 6 bases between them. The CDR3 reads CASRNLAKNIQYF. Written as DNA, the CDR3 is TGTGCCAGCAGAAACTTAGCCAAAAACATTCAGTACTTC.

This clonotype appeared a few times. The chain combines TRBV15 with TRBJ2-1; D not resolved. The V gene lost 5 bases and the J gene lost 7 bases, with 15 bases spanning the gap. Germline assignment: CDR1 LNHNV and CDR2 YYDKDF (reference sequence). This CDR3 spans 14 amino acids. The CDR3 sequence is CATSRKTGWNEQFF. CDR3 sequence (DNA): TGTGCCACCAGCCGGAAGACGGGTTGGAATGAGCAGTTCTTC.

This chain links TRBV28 with TRBJ1-2; 9 nucleotides line up with TRBD1. J gave up 5 bases and V 4 bases, and 14 bases lay outside the gene matches. Germline lookup yields CDR1 MDHEN and CDR2 SYDVKM. There are 17 residues in the CDR3. CDR3 coding DNA: TGTGCCAGCAGTTCATGGGACAGGGTACCCACGAGGTATGGCTACACCTTC. This translates into CASSSWDRVPTRYGYTF.

V and J are TRBV10-3 and TRBJ2-7, with D possibly matching TRBD1 (6 bases). Trimming took off 3 bases at V and 3 bases at J, with 15 bases between the two ends. The CDR3 has 15 amino acids. In germline, CDR1 is ENHRY, CDR2 SYGVKD. CDR3 sequence (DNA): TGTGCCATCAGTGAAAAGCCGACAGGAATCTACGAGCAGTACTTC. This translates into CAISEKPTGIYEQYF.

This clonotype has more than one count but fewer than ten. This CDR3 reads CASSPPSNGELFF. For the CDR3, the DNA is TGTGCCAGCAGCCCCCCCAGCAATGGGGAGCTGTTTTTT. The chain has TRBV5-4 and TRBJ2-2, with D uncertain. Germline CDR1 SGHNT, CDR2 YYREEE (reference sequence). V lost 4 bases, J lost 8 bases, and 12 bases lay in between. The CDR3 has 13 amino acids.

The V and J genes are TRBV28 and TRBJ2-7; 10 positions agree with TRBD2. This CDR3 has 14 amino acids. Germline values: CDR1 MDHEN, CDR2 SYDVKM. The V and J ends lost 6 bases and 5 bases, in that order; junction bases with no gene match: 7. CDR3 residues: CASRLSSGRNEQYF. Written as DNA, the CDR3 is TGTGCCAGCAGGCTATCTAGCGGGAGAAACGAGCAGTACTTC. Based on the CDR3 plus reference TRBV28 and TRBJ2-7, the full variable domain is DVKVTQSSRYLVKRTGEKVFLECVQDMDHENMFWYRQDPGLGLRLIYFSYDVKMKEKGDIPEGYSVSREKKERFSLILESASTNQTSMYLCASRLSSGRNEQYFGPGTRLTVT.